Listed here are 5 T cell receptor beta chains from one sample, sequenced in a study of blood T cell repertoires in COVID-19. Clones were read by immunoSEQ multiplex PCR, and TCRdb kept only the in-frame ones, dropping some. The sample lists about 300,000 clones, under 90% occurring once. The sample was peripheral blood. These receptors all stem from a woman under 40 with COVID-19, enrolled during active disease.

The chain is built from TRBV5-4 and TRBJ2-1; D perhaps matches TRBD2 (5 bases). Germline lookup yields CDR1 SGHNT and CDR2 YYREEE (reference sequence). V lost 2 bases and J lost 6, with 12 bases in between. The CDR3 is made up of 14 amino acids. The DNA of the CDR3 is TGTGCCAGCAGCTTTGGTAGCGAAGTCAATGAGCAGTTCTTC. It codes for CASSFGSEVNEQFF.

The chain uses TRBV6-1 and TRBJ1-6; TRBD1 aligns across 7 bases. The ends lost 0 bases at V and 10 bases at J; junction bases unmatched: 9. Germline V gene sequence: CDR1 MNHNS, CDR2 SASEGT. CDR3 size: 16 residues. The chain's CDR3 is CASSEAFDRAGSPLHF. The DNA for the CDR3 is TGTGCCAGCAGTGAAGCCTTCGACAGGGCGGGCTCACCCCTCCACTTT.

The chain carries TRBV27 and TRBJ1-2, with a possible D match to TRBD1 (6 bases). Germline-derived CDR1 and CDR2 are MNHEY and SMNVEV (reference sequence). V was trimmed by 6 bases and J by 5 bases, leaving 16 bases between them. The CDR3 has 14 amino acids. CDR3 in amino acids: CASRIGGQTYGYTF. The CDR3 DNA sequence: TGTGCCAGCAGAATCGGGGGGCAGACTTATGGCTACACCTTC.

This clone has a single count. The V call is TRBV4-2, the J call TRBJ2-7; TRBD2 might be the D (6 bases). Trimming took off 9 bases at V and 5 bases at J, with 20 bases between the two ends. The CDR3 has 14 amino acids. Germline V gene lookup returns CDR1 LGHNA and CDR2 YNFKEQ. The CDR3 nucleotides are TGTGCCAGGACGGGGGAGGTCCGTACACACGAGCAGTACGTC. Amino acids: CARTGEVRTHEQYV.

V usage is TRBV18 and J usage is TRBJ2-5; the match to TRBD1 covers 7 bases. The CDR3 runs to 14 residues. Germline V gene sequence: CDR1 KGHSH, CDR2 LQKENI. The junction had 6 bases not matched to a gene; V was cut back by 4 bases and J by 4 bases. As DNA, the CDR3 is TGTGCCAGCTCACACCGGACAGGACGAGAGACCCAGTACTTC. Encoded protein: CASSHRTGRETQYF.